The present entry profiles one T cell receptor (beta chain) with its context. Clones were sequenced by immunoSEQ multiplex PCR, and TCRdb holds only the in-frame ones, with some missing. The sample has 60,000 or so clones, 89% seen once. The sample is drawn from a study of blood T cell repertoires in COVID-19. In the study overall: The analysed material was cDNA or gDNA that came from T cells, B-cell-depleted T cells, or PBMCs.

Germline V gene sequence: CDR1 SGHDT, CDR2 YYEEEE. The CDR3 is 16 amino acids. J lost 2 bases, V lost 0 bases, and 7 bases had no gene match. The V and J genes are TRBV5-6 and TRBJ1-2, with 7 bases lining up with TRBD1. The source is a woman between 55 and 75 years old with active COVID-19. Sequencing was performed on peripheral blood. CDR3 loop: CASSLAQGVENYGYTF. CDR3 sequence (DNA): TGTGCCAGCAGCTTGGCTCAGGGGGTCGAGAACTATGGCTACACCTTC.